Described below is a single T cell receptor (beta chain) sequence and its context. These data originate in a study of blood T cell repertoires in COVID-19. Study information: Specimens from acute and convalescent COVID-19 originated in the United States, Italy and Spain.

Original methodology: Nucleated cell counts were estimated from reference gene primer amplification. Clones were sequenced by immunoSEQ multiplex PCR, and TCRdb holds only the in-frame ones, with some missing. V, J and clone size are those of that table, while D and trimming were read from the DNA. The profile shows 200,000 to 300,000 clones, more than 70% of them singletons. The CDR3 sequence is 13 residues long. Trimming at V came to 8 bases and at J to 4 bases, leaving 6 bases not matched to a gene. Germline CDR1 and CDR2: KGHSH and LQKENI. Across under 25 US areas, participants ranged in age from about 18 to 90 years. Cohort placement rested on clinical history that participants reported themselves.

The chain uses TRBV18 and TRBJ2-5; 8 nucleotides line up with TRBD1. The TCR originated in a woman aged 40 to 49 with acute COVID-19. The sequenced material came from PBMCs or T cells enriched from blood (not recorded which). The CDR3 bases are TGTGCCAGCGGACCGGGACAGGTAGAGACCCAGTACTTC. Protein product: CASGPGQVETQYF.